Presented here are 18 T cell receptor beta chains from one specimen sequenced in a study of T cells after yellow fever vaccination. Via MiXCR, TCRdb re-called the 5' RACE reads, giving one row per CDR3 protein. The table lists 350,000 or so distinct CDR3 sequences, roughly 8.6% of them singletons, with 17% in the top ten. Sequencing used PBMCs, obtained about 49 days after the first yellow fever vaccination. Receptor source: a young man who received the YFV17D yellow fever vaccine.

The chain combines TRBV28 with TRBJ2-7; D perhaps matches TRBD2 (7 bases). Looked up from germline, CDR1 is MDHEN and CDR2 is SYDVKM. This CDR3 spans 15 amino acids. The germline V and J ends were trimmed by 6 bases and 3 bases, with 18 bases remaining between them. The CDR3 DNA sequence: TGTGCCAGCAGCTTCCGGGGGGCGCGGGTCTACGAGCAGTACGTC. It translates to CASSFRGARVYEQYV.

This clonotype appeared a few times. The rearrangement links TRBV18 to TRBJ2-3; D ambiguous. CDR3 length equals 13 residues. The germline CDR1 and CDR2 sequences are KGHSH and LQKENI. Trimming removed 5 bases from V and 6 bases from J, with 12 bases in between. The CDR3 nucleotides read TGTGCCAGCTCAAGTCGGGTCCAGGATACGCAGTATTTT. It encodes CASSSRVQDTQYF.

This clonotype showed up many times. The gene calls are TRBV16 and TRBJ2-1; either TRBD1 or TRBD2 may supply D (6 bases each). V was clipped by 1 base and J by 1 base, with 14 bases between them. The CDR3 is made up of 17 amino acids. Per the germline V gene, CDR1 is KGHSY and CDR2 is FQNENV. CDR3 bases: TGTGCCAGCAGCCAATTCCTGGGGGGCATTTCCTACAATGAGCAGTTCTTC. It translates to CASSQFLGGISYNEQFF.

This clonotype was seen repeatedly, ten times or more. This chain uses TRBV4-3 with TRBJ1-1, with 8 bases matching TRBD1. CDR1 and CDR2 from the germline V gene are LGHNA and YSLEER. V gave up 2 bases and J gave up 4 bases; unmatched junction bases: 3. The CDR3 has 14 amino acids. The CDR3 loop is CASSQRTGGTEAFF. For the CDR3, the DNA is TGCGCCAGCAGCCAACGTACAGGGGGCACTGAAGCTTTCTTT.

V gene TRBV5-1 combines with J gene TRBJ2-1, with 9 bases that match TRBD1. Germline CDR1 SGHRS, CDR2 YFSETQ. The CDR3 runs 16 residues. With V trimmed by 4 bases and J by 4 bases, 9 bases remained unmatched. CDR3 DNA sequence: TGCGCCAGCAGCCAAGAACAGGGGGCCCCGTACAATGAGCAGTTCTTC. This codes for CASSQEQGAPYNEQFF.

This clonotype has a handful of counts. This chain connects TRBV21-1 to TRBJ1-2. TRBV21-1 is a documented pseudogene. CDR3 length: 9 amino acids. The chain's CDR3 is CASTHGYTF. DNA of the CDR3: TGTGCCAGCACCCATGGCTACACCTTC.

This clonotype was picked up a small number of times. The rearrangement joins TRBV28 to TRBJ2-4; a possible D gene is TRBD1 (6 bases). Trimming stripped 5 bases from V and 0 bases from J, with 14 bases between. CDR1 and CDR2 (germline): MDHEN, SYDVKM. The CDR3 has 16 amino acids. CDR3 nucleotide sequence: TGTGCCAGCAGTCTCCCAGGGGTAGCAGCCAAAAACATTCAGTACTTC. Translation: CASSLPGVAAKNIQYF. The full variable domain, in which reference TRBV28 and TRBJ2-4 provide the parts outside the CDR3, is DVKVTQSSRYLVKRTGEKVFLECVQDMDHENMFWYRQDPGLGLRLIYFSYDVKMKEKGDIPEGYSVSREKKERFSLILESASTNQTSMYLCASSLPGVAAKNIQYFGAGTRLSVL.

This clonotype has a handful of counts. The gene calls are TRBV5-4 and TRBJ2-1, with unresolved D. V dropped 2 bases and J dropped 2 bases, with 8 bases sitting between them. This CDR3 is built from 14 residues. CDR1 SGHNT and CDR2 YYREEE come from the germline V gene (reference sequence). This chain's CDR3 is CASSFPGTYNEQFF. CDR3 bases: TGTGCCAGCAGCTTCCCGGGTACCTACAATGAGCAGTTCTTC.

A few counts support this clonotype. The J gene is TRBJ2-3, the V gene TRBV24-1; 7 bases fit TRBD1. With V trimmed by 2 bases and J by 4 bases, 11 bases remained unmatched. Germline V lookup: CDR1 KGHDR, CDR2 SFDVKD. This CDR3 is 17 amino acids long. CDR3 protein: CATSDSTGTEEADTQYF. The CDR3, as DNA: TGTGCCACCAGTGATTCCACCGGGACAGAGGAAGCAGATACGCAGTATTTT.

This CDR3 is CASSQYPTVNGEKLFF. CDR3 DNA sequence: TGCGCCAGCAGCCAGTATCCGACAGTTAATGGAGAAAAACTGTTTTTT. The rearrangement uses TRBV4-1 and TRBJ1-4, with D tentatively TRBD1 (5 bases). CDR1 and CDR2 (germline): MGHRA, YSYEKL. There are 16 residues in the CDR3. V lost 3 bases, J lost 8 bases, and 19 bases lay in between.

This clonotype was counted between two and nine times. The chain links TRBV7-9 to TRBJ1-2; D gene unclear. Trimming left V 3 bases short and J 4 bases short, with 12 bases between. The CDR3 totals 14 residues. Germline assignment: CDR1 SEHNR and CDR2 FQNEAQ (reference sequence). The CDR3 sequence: CASSFSTESYGYTF. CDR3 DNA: TGTGCCAGCAGCTTTTCAACAGAAAGCTATGGCTACACCTTC.

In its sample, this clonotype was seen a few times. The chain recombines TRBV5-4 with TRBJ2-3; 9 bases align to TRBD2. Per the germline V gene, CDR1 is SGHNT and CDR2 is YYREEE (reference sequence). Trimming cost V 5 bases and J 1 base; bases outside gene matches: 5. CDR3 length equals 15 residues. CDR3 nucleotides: TGTGCCAGCAGTCCTAGCGGGGTGCGCACAGATACGCAGTATTTT. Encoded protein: CASSPSGVRTDTQYF.

CDR3 nucleotides: TGTGCCACCAGCAGGGACAGTTACTACGAGCAGTACGTC. It codes for CATSRDSYYEQYV. V gene TRBV15 combines with J gene TRBJ2-7; a possible D gene is TRBD1 (6 bases). V lost 3 bases and J 3 bases, leaving 9 bases between the germline ends. This CDR3 comprises 13 residues. Germline V lookup: CDR1 LNHNV, CDR2 YYDKDF (reference sequence).

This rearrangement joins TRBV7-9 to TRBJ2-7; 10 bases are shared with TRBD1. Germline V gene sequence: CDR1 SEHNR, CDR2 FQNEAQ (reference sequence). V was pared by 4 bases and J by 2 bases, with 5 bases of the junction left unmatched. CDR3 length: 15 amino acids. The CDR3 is CASSSWTGGAYEQYV. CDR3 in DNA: TGTGCCAGCAGCTCGTGGACAGGGGGGGCCTACGAGCAGTACGTC.

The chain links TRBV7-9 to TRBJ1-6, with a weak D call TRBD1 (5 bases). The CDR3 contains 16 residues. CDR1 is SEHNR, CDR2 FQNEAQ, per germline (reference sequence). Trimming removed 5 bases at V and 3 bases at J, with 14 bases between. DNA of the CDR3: TGTGCCAGCAGCCGTACAGGAACCATCTATAATTCACCCCTCCACTTT. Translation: CASSRTGTIYNSPLHF.

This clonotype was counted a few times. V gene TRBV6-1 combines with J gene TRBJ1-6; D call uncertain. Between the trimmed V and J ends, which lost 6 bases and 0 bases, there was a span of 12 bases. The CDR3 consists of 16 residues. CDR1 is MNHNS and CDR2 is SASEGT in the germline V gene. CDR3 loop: CASRWTAGSYNSPLHF. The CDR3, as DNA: TGTGCCAGCAGATGGACTGCCGGCTCCTATAATTCACCCCTCCACTTT.

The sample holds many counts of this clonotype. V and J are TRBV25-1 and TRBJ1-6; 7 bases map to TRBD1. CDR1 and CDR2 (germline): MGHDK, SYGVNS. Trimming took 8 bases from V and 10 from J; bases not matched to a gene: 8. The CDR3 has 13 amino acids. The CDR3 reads CASSKTGLSPLHF. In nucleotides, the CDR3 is TGTGCCAGCTCAAAGACAGGGTTATCACCCCTCCACTTT.

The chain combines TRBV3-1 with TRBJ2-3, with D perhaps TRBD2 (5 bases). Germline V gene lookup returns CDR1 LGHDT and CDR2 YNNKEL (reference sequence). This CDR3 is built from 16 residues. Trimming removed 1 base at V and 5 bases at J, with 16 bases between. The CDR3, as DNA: TGTGCCAGCAGCCAAGCCGGCGGGCTCCAGGTAGATACGCAGTATTTT. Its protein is CASSQAGGLQVDTQYF.